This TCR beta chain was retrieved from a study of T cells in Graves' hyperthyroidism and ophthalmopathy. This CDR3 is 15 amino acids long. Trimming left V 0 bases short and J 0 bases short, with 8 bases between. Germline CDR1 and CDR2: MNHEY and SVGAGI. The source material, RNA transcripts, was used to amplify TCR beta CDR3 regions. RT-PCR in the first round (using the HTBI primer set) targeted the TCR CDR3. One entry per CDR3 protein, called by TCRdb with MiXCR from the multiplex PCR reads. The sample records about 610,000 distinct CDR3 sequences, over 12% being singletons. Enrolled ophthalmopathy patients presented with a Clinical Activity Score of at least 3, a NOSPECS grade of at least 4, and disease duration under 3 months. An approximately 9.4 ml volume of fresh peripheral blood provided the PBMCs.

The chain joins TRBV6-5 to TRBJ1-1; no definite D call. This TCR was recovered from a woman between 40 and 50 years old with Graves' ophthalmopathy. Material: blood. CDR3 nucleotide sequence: TGTGCCAGCAGTTACTCCCCTCATTTGAACACTGAAGCTTTCTTT. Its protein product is CASSYSPHLNTEAFF.